These T cell receptor beta chains were read from a single sample in a study of blood T cell repertoires in COVID-19. Sequencing was performed with immunoSEQ multiplex PCR; in TCRdb, only in-frame clones are kept and a portion is missing. The sample has approximately 90,000 clones; about 85% are singletons. Material: peripheral blood. The receptors derive from a man between 60 and 75 years old with acute or convalescent COVID-19. Both conserved end residues are part of each CDR3. A D gene is named only where the DNA matches it firmly. Size tells how often a clone was seen (once, few, many) or the class of an expanded clone, and some rows leave it out.

V	size	J	D	DNA	CDR3
TRBV27	NA	TRBJ2-1	TRBD2	TGTGCCAGCAGTTTGGGAGGGCCCCACAATGAGCAGTTCTTC	CASSLGGPHNEQFF
TRBV19	once	TRBJ1-4	TRBD1	TGTGCCAGTAGTATTGGGACAGTCGATGAAAAACTGTTTTTT	CASSIGTVDEKLFF
TRBV7-9	NA	TRBJ1-4	NA	TGTGCCAGCAGTTCGGAAGGGGGTGGGGGATATGAAAAACTGTTTTTT	CASSSEGGGGYEKLFF
TRBV5-1	NA	TRBJ2-5	TRBD2	TGCGCCAGCAGCTTGATAGCGGGGGGGCCAGAGACCCAGTACTTC	CASSLIAGGPETQYF
TRBV12-3/TRBV12-4	NA	TRBJ2-2	NA	TGTGCCAGCAGTTTTCTGGGGGAGCTGTTTTTT	CASSFLGELFF
TRBV7-2	NA	TRBJ2-3	NA	TGTGCCAGCAGCTCCCGACAGGCCGCAGATACGCAGTATTTT	CASSSRQAADTQYF
TRBV5-4	NA	TRBJ1-2	TRBD1	TGTGCCAGCAGCTCCGGACAGGGAAAGAAGTATGGCTACACCTTC	CASSSGQGKKYGYTF
TRBV7-2	NA	TRBJ1-5	TRBD1	TGTGCCAGCAGCCCAACAGGGGGCAATCAGCCCCAGCATTTT	CASSPTGGNQPQHF
TRBV12-3/TRBV12-4	NA	TRBJ1-1	NA	TGTGCCAGCAGTTTTTTACAGGGCACTGAAGCTTTCTTT	CASSFLQGTEAFF
TRBV10-1	few	TRBJ2-7	TRBD1	TGCGCCAGGACGGACAGGGGGCGCTCGGTCGACGAGCAGTACTTC	CARTDRGRSVDEQYF
TRBV18	NA	TRBJ1-6	TRBD1	TGTGCCAGCTCACCGGAGGGGACAGGGGGCTTACCCCTCCACTTT	CASSPEGTGGLPLHF
TRBV2	few	TRBJ1-1	NA	TGTGCCAGCAGTGTCGGGTGGGAGGGCACTGAAGCTTTCTTT	CASSVGWEGTEAFF
TRBV6-1	once	TRBJ2-2	NA	TGTGCCAGCAGTGAAGGGGTCAGGGGTAAAACCGGGGAGCTGTTTTTT	CASSEGVRGKTGELFF
TRBV15	once	TRBJ2-5	TRBD2	TGTGCCACCAGCAGAGGGACTAGCGGGATTCAAGAGACCCAGTACTTC	CATSRGTSGIQETQYF
TRBV6-5	once	TRBJ2-4	TRBD1	TGTGCCAGCAGTTACTCTGGACAGGGGGCAGGAAACATTCAGTACTTC	CASSYSGQGAGNIQYF
TRBV1	NA	TRBJ1-6	NA	TGCACCAGCAGTCCAGGTAAAGGGGTCGGTTCACCCCTCCACTTT	CTSSPGKGVGSPLHF
TRBV19	NA	TRBJ2-2	NA	TGTGCCAGTAGTATAAAAGGACTTGACACCGGGGAGCTGTTTTTT	CASSIKGLDTGELFF
TRBV30	NA	TRBJ2-7	NA	TGTGCCTGGGAAGGGAGCTACGAGCAGTACTTC	CAWEGSYEQYF
TRBV3-1/TRBV3-2	NA	TRBJ2-6	NA	TGTGCCAGCAGCCGCCAGGCAGGATCTGGGGCCAACGTCCTGACTTTC	CASSRQAGSGANVLTF
TRBV5-1	once	TRBJ1-2	NA	TGCGCCAGCAGCTTGGCCATGGACTCGGATGGCTACACCTTC	CASSLAMDSDGYTF
TRBV3-1/TRBV3-2	NA	TRBJ2-2	TRBD2	TGTGCCAGCAGCCAAGTTGTAGCGGGAGGGGGAGCGAACACCGGGGAGCTGTTTTTT	CASSQVVAGGGANTGELFF
TRBV27	NA	TRBJ2-2	NA	TGTGCCAGCAGTTTAAAGGTCCGGTACAGGGAATTCCCCGGGGAGCTGTTTTTT	CASSLKVRYREFPGELFF
TRBV19	once	TRBJ1-3	TRBD1	TGTGCCAGTAGTATGGACAGGGATCCTGGAAACACCATATATTTT	CASSMDRDPGNTIYF
TRBV5-1	NA	TRBJ1-1	NA	TGCGCCAGCAGCTTGGCAGCAGGGGTTGGGGCTGAAGCTTTCTTT	CASSLAAGVGAEAFF
TRBV7-2	NA	TRBJ2-7	NA	TGTGCCAGCAGCCTCCCGACAGTTCGGGAGCAGTACTTC	CASSLPTVREQYF
TRBV7-2	NA	TRBJ1-5	NA	TGTGCCAGCAGTCAACAGGCGAATAGCAATCAGCCCCAGCATTTT	CASSQQANSNQPQHF
TRBV3-1/TRBV3-2	NA	TRBJ2-4	NA	TGTGCCAGCAGCCTAAGTCAGGGGAGGGGCGCAGCCAAAAACATTCAGTACTTC	CASSLSQGRGAAKNIQYF
TRBV20-1	NA	TRBJ2-1	NA	TGCAGTGCTAGGACCGCGGTTGAGCAGTTCTTC	CSARTAVEQFF
TRBV5-5	NA	TRBJ1-2	TRBD1	TGTGCCAGCAGCTGGACAGGGCCTAACTATGGCTACACCTTC	CASSWTGPNYGYTF
TRBV6-2/TRBV6-3	NA	TRBJ2-7	TRBD2	TGTGCCAGCAGTTCTATAGCGGGAGGGCCCCACGAGCAGTACTTC	CASSSIAGGPHEQYF
TRBV11-2	NA	TRBJ1-1	NA	TGTGCCAGCAGTTCTAGGGGAATTGAAGCTTTCTTT	CASSSRGIEAFF
TRBV3-1/TRBV3-2	NA	TRBJ2-4	NA	TGTGCCAGCAGCCAAGAACTAGCCAAAAACATTCAGTACTTC	CASSQELAKNIQYF
TRBV2	once	TRBJ2-3	TRBD2	TGTGCCAGCAGTACAGGGGGGACTAGCGGGAGCACAGATACGCAGTATTTT	CASSTGGTSGSTDTQYF
TRBV5-6	NA	TRBJ2-7	NA	TGTGCCAGCAGCTTTCTAGTTTTAGGCGAGCAGTACTTC	CASSFLVLGEQYF
TRBV29-1	NA	TRBJ1-3	NA	TGCAGCGTTGAGGGCGCTTCTGGAAACACCATATATTTT	CSVEGASGNTIYF
TRBV12-5	NA	TRBJ2-2	NA	TGTGCTAGTGGTTTGGAGGTACAGGGGAACACCGGGGAGCTGTTTTTT	CASGLEVQGNTGELFF
TRBV18	few	TRBJ2-4	TRBD2	TGTGCCAGCTCACCGTCGGGGGGGGTCAAAAACATTCAGTACTTC	CASSPSGGVKNIQYF
TRBV5-1	NA	TRBJ2-5	TRBD2	TGCGCCAGCAGCTTGGGCCTAGCGGGGGCCCAAGAGACCCAGTACTTC	CASSLGLAGAQETQYF
TRBV9	NA	TRBJ1-4	NA	TGTGCCAGCAGCGTAGGTCAGGGGAAAGAAAAACTGTTTTTT	CASSVGQGKEKLFF
TRBV2	NA	TRBJ2-7	NA	TGTGCCAGCAGTGAATGGTCACTAAATAACGCCTACGAGCAGTACTTC	CASSEWSLNNAYEQYF
TRBV10-3	NA	TRBJ1-3	NA	TGTGCCTTGAAAAGTGCAGGGGGAAACACCATATATTTT	CALKSAGGNTIYF
TRBV20-1	NA	TRBJ2-2	NA	TGCAGTGCTAGAGCGGTCGGGGAGCTGTTTTTT	CSARAVGELFF
TRBV9	NA	TRBJ1-4	TRBD1	TGTGCCAGCAGCGGGCTACAGGGGGGGAGTGAAAAACTGTTTTTT	CASSGLQGGSEKLFF
TRBV19	NA	TRBJ1-1	TRBD1	TGTGCCAGTCAATGGGACAGCATGAACACTGAAGCTTTCTTT	CASQWDSMNTEAFF
TRBV19	NA	TRBJ1-2	NA	TGTGCCAGTAGTATATCCAGGGTTGGCTATGGCTACACCTTC	CASSISRVGYGYTF
TRBV5-1	NA	TRBJ2-2	TRBD2	TGCGCCAGCAGCTCGGGACTAGCGGGGGAGCACACCGGGGAGCTGTTTTTT	CASSSGLAGEHTGELFF
TRBV10-3	NA	TRBJ1-1	TRBD1	TGTGCCATCGGGACAGGGGTTAGCACTGAAGCTTTCTTT	CAIGTGVSTEAFF
TRBV10-1	NA	TRBJ1-1	NA	TGCGCCAGCAGTGCCTCAGGAGGGACTGAAGCTTTCTTT	CASSASGGTEAFF
TRBV7-9	NA	TRBJ1-1	NA	TGTGCCAGCAGCTTAGGCCGACAGAACACTGAAGCTTTCTTT	CASSLGRQNTEAFF
TRBV11-2	NA	TRBJ1-3	TRBD1	TGTGCCAGCAGCTTGGACAGGGGGCCTGGAAACACCATATATTTT	CASSLDRGPGNTIYF
TRBV7-3	NA	TRBJ2-5	NA	TGTGCCAGCAGCCGGGGGGCCGCAATCGAAGAGACCCAGTACTTC	CASSRGAAIEETQYF
TRBV30	NA	TRBJ1-6	NA	TGTGCCGTTTGGGCTATCGGGAACGATCCCCTCCACTTT	CAVWAIGNDPLHF